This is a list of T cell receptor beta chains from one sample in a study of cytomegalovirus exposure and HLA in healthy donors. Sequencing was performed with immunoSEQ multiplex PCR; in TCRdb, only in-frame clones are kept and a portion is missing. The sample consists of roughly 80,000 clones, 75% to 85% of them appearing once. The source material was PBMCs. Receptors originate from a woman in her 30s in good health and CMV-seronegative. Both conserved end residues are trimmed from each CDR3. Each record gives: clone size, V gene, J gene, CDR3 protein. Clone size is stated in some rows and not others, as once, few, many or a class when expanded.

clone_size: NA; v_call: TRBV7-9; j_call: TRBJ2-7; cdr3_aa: ASSLGLAGGFHEQY
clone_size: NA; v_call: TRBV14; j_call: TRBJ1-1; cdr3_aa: ASSHGLYTEAF
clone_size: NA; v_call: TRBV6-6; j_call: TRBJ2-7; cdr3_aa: ASSYTPSGISYEQY
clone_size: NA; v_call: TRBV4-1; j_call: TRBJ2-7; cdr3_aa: ASSQERPARYYEQY
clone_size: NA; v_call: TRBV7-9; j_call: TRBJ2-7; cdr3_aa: ASSPDRGVGEQY
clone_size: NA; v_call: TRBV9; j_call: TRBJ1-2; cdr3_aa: ASSPTGGRGYT
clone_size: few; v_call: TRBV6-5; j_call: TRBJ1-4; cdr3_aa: ASSYLGRTNEKLF
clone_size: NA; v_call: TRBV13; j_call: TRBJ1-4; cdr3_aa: ASSLARGGSLGEKLF
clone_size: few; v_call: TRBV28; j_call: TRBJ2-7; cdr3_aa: ASSLFSGYRSYEQY
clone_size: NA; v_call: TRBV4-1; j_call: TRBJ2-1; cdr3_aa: ASSQEPYSEQF
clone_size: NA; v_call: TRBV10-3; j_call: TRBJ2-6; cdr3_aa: AISGGQGATGANVLT
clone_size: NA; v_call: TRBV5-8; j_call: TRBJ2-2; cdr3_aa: ASSFVAGDTGELF
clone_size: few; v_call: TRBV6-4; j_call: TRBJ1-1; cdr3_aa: ASSVRGEDTEAF
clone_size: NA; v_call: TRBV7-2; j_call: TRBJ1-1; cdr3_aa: ASSASAGIPEAF
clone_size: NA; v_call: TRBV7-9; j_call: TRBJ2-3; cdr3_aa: ASSLLAGGPLDTQY
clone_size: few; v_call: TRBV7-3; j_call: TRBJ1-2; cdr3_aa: ASSLTGGAGSDYGYT
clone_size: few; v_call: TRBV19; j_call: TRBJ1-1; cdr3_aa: ASSLNMNTEAF
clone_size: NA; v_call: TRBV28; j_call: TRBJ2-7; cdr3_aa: ASSLMGGIGAGQY
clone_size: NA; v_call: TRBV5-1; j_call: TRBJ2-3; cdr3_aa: ASSSFTSASTDTQY
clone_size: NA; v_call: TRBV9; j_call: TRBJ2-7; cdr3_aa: ASSSKQGIENEQY
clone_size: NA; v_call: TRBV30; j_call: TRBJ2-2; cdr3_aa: AWSLGGGSGELF
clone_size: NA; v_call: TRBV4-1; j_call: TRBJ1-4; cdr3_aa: ASSSSGQGHGKLF
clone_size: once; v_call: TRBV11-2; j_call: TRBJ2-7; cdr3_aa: ASSPLPGEQY
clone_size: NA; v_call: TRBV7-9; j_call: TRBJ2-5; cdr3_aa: ASSSLTGPYQETQY
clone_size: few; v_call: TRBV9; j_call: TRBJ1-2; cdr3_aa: ASSISSVGYGYT